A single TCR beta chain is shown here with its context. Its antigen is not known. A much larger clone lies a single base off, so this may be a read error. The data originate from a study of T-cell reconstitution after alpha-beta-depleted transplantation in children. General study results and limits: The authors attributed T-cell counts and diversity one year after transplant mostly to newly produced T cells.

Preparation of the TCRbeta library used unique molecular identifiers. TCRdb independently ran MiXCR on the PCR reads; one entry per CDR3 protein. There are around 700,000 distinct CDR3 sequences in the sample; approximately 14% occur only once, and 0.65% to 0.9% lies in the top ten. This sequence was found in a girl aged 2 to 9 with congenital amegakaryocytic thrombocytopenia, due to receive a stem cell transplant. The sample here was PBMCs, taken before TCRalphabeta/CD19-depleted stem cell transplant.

CDR3: CSAEGQGFDVYGYTF. In DNA form, the CDR3 reads TGCAGTGCCGAGGGACAGGGTTTTGATGTCTATGGCTACACCTTC. The chain couples TRBV20-1 to TRBJ1-2; 9 bases line up with TRBD1. The V gene end was trimmed by 6 bases and the J gene end by 4 bases; junction bases not matched to a gene: 12. The V gene's germline CDR1 is DFQATT and CDR2 SNEGSKA (reference sequence). The CDR3 is made up of 15 amino acids.